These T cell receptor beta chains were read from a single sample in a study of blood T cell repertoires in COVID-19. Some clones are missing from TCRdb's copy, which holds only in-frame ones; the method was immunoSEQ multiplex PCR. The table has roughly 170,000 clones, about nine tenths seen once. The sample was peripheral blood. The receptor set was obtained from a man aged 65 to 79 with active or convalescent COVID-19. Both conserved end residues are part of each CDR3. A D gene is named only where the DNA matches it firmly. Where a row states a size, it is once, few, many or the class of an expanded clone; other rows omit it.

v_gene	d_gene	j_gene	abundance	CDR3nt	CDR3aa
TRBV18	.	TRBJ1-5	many	TGTGCCAGCTCACCCTTAGGACACTACAATCAGCCCCAGCATTTT	CASSPLGHYNQPQHF
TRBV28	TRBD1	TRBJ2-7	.	TGTGCCAGCCAGGGGGCGCAGGGTTACGAGCAGTACTTC	CASQGAQGYEQYF
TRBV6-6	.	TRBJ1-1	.	TGTGCCAGCAGTTACGCTCCCGGGGTGGGTGAAGCTTTCTTT	CASSYAPGVGEAFF
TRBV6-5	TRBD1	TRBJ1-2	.	TGTGCCAGCAGCTTAATGGAGGGGGCATCGGGCTACACCTTC	CASSLMEGASGYTF
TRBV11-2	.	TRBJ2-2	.	TGTGCCAGCAGCCCCCCGGGACACGAGAACACCGGGGAGCTGTTTTTT	CASSPPGHENTGELFF
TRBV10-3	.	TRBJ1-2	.	TGTGCCATCAGTGAGCGCGGAGACTATGGCTACACCTTC	CAISERGDYGYTF
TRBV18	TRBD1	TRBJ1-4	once	TGTGCCAGCTCAGTACAGGGGGCTGGTAATGAAAAACTGTTTTTT	CASSVQGAGNEKLFF
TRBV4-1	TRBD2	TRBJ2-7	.	TGCGCCAGCAGCCCCGGGAGGACGGGACCCCGGGAGCAGTACTTC	CASSPGRTGPREQYF
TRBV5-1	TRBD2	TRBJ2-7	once	TGCGCCAGCAGCCTGACTAGCGGGAGGGTCTACGAGCAGTACTTC	CASSLTSGRVYEQYF
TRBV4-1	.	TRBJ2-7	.	TGCGCCAGCAGCCAAGACTATCAGGGGTCACGGGTCGAGCAGTACTTC	CASSQDYQGSRVEQYF
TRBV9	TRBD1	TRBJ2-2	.	TGTGCCAGCAGCCCCCGGGACAGGGGAACCTCCGGGGAGCTGTTTTTT	CASSPRDRGTSGELFF
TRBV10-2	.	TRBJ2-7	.	TGCGCCAGCAGTATGGACAGCGTAGTCGAGCAGTACTTC	CASSMDSVVEQYF
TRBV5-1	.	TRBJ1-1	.	TGCGCCAGCAGCTTGGCCTGGGAGAACAGACCCAGGACTGAAGCTTTCTTT	CASSLAWENRPRTEAFF